The 17 T cell receptor beta chains presented below share a single source sample, sequenced in a study of regulatory T cells. Primers: 52 TRBV forward and 13 TRBJ reverse. Measured with immunoSEQ multiplex PCR; TCRdb has only the in-frame clones, and not every one. The sample lists some 10,000 clones; over 70% were seen once. The sample was CD8+ T cells sorted from blood. The source is a person aged 18-35 years with CD3G deficiency.

V is TRBV5-1 and J is TRBJ1-1; D may be TRBD1 (5 bases). V lost 3 bases, J lost 7 bases, and 13 bases lay in between. This CDR3 spans 13 amino acids. CDR1 is SGHRS, CDR2 YFSETQ, per germline. DNA of the CDR3: TGCGCCAGCAGCTCTGGGACCGGTGGTGAAGCTTTCTTT. Its protein product is CASSSGTGGEAFF.

J is TRBJ1-5 and V is TRBV19; no reliable D call. V was pared by 3 bases and J by 0 bases, with 9 bases between. Germline V gene sequence: CDR1 LNHDA, CDR2 SQIVND (reference sequence). The CDR3 spans 15 residues. This CDR3 is CASSIDHYSNQPQHF. In nucleotides, the CDR3 is TGTGCCAGTAGTATTGACCATTATAGCAATCAGCCCCAGCATTTT.

The chain carries TRBV21-1 and TRBJ1-2; TRBD1, the table's D call, lacks a check against the DNA. TRBV21-1 corresponds to a pseudogene. CDR3 length equals 17 residues. The CDR3 loop reads CASTDRQGILNGYGYTF. The CDR3 nucleotides read TGTGCCAGCACAGACAGACAGGGGATATTAAACGGCTATGGCTACACCTTC.

The chain couples TRBV7-8 to TRBJ2-7; 9 nucleotides line up with TRBD1. The V gene's germline CDR1 is SGHVS and CDR2 FQNEAQ. CDR3 length equals 15 residues. After removal of 5 bases from V and 3 bases from J, the junction contained 8 bases not matched to a gene. CDR3 coding DNA: TGTGCCAGCAGCCGTGAGGGACAGGGTTACTACGAGCAGTACTTC. Translating gives CASSREGQGYYEQYF.

The genes are TRBV11-2 and TRBJ2-7, with D hard to call. Trimming removed 1 base from V and 7 bases from J, with 11 bases in between. The CDR3 is 13 residues long. CDR1 and CDR2 (germline): SGHAT, FQNNGV. CDR3 protein: CASSLVPGVEQYF. CDR3 bases: TGTGCCAGCAGCTTAGTCCCCGGAGTTGAGCAGTACTTC.

This chain connects TRBV5-1 to TRBJ2-7; D is perhaps TRBD2 (5 bases). The germline gives CDR1 SGHRS, CDR2 YFSETQ. Trimming cost V 0 bases and J 7 bases, with 8 bases left between them. The CDR3 is made up of 12 amino acids. CDR3 coding DNA: TGCGCCAGCAGCTTGGCCGGGGATGAGCAGTACTTC. Amino acid sequence: CASSLAGDEQYF.

The V gene is TRBV28, the J gene TRBJ2-1; possible D gene TRBD2, 6 bases. The CDR3 spans 14 residues. Trimming took 3 bases from V and 4 from J, leaving 10 bases between them. Germline V gene lookup returns CDR1 MDHEN and CDR2 SYDVKM. CDR3 DNA: TGTGCCAGCAGTTTTGGGGGAGGATACAATGAGCAGTTCTTC. Translation gives CASSFGGGYNEQFF.

The chain joins TRBV4-1 to TRBJ2-1; 11 bases line up with TRBD1. Trimming removed 3 bases from V and 9 bases from J; junction bases left unmatched: 7. This CDR3 contains 15 residues. The germline CDR1 and CDR2 sequences are MGHRA and YSYEKL. The CDR3: CASSQAGTGGGEQFF. The DNA of the CDR3 is TGCGCCAGCAGCCAGGCCGGGACAGGGGGAGGTGAGCAGTTCTTC.

This clone was seen a single time. The chain employs TRBV27 and TRBJ2-1, with a tentative D call TRBD2 (7 bases). CDR1 and CDR2 (germline): MNHEY, SMNVEV (reference sequence). Between the trimmed V and J ends, which lost 2 bases and 10 bases, there was a span of 24 bases. The CDR3 is 17 amino acids. CDR3 loop: CASSLRGGMGAFREQFF. DNA of the CDR3: TGTGCCAGCAGTTTAAGGGGGGGGATGGGTGCTTTTAGGGAGCAGTTCTTC.

This clone was observed once. The V and J genes are TRBV4-2 and TRBJ2-7, with D possibly matching TRBD1 (5 bases). Germline V CDR1 and CDR2: LGHNA, YNFKEQ. The CDR3 is 16 amino acids. Trimming removed 5 bases from V and 0 bases from J, with 17 bases in between. The CDR3 here is CASSLGRRVFSYEQYF. CDR3 coding DNA: TGTGCCAGCAGCTTGGGTCGCAGGGTGTTCTCCTACGAGCAGTACTTC.

This chain uses TRBV6-1 with TRBJ2-7; D not resolved. Germline-derived CDR1 and CDR2 are MNHNS and SASEGT. The CDR3 contains 15 residues. Trimming stripped 0 bases from V and 5 bases from J, with 14 bases between. CDR3 loop: CASSEAPPGLHEQYF. Written as DNA, the CDR3 is TGTGCCAGCAGTGAAGCCCCTCCAGGCCTCCACGAGCAGTACTTC.

This clone was detected only once. The chain employs TRBV7-8 and TRBJ2-7; 8 nucleotides agree with TRBD2. This CDR3 has 14 amino acids. V shed 2 bases, J shed 6 bases, and the junction held 6 bases outside the gene matches. Germline loops: CDR1 SGHVS, CDR2 FQNEAQ. The CDR3 here is CASSLTAGDGEQYF. For the CDR3, the DNA is TGTGCCAGCAGCTTAACAGCGGGAGATGGCGAGCAGTACTTC.

This sequence joins TRBV27 and TRBJ2-1, with D possibly matching TRBD2 (6 bases). This CDR3 spans 14 amino acids. V was cut by 5 bases and J by 7 bases, with 15 bases left in between. CDR1 is MNHEY and CDR2 is SMNVEV in the germline V gene (reference sequence). CDR3 sequence: CASSQGGALNEQFF. For the CDR3, the DNA is TGTGCCAGCAGTCAAGGCGGGGCGTTGAATGAGCAGTTCTTC.

This rearrangement joins TRBV13 to TRBJ2-2; D is possibly TRBD1 or TRBD2 (5 bases each). The CDR3 spans 13 residues. CDR1 PRHDT and CDR2 FYEKMQ come from the germline V gene (reference sequence). V was clipped by 5 bases and J by 7 bases, with 11 bases between them. In nucleotides, the CDR3 is TGTGCCAGCAGCCTCGGGGCCCACGGGGAGCTGTTTTTT. Amino acid sequence: CASSLGAHGELFF.

The chain is built from TRBV28 and TRBJ2-1, with 8 bases lining up with TRBD2. Germline V lookup: CDR1 MDHEN, CDR2 SYDVKM. V gave up 1 base and J gave up 5 bases; unmatched junction bases: 7. The CDR3 runs to 16 residues. In nucleotides, the CDR3 is TGTGCCAGCAGTTTATTTCCGGGAGGGACTAACAATGAGCAGTTCTTC. Protein product: CASSLFPGGTNNEQFF. The whole variable domain, remainder taken from reference TRBV28 and TRBJ2-1, is DVKVTQSSRYLVKRTGEKVFLECVQDMDHENMFWYRQDPGLGLRLIYFSYDVKMKEKGDIPEGYSVSREKKERFSLILESASTNQTSMYLCASSLFPGGTNNEQFFGPGTRLTVL.

The V gene is TRBV10-3, the J gene TRBJ2-7, with 12 bases that match TRBD2. This CDR3 region has 15 residues. CDR1 and CDR2 (germline): ENHRY, SYGVKD. With 3 bases clipped from V and 5 bases from J, the junction kept 5 bases outside the gene matches. CDR3 DNA: TGTGCCATCAGTGACCGACTAGCGGGAGTAAACGAGCAGTACTTC. This translates into CAISDRLAGVNEQYF.

The chain uses TRBV2 and TRBJ2-7, with 9 bases fitting TRBD2. The V segment lost 5 bases and the J segment 2 bases; nucleotides outside the gene matches: 7. This CDR3 spans 15 amino acids. CDR1 and CDR2 from the germline V gene are SNHLY and FYNNEI. CDR3 in amino acids: CASSRPSGNTYEQYF. In DNA, the CDR3 is TGTGCCAGCAGTCGCCCTAGCGGGAACACCTACGAGCAGTACTTC.